This T cell receptor (beta chain) originates from a study of regulatory T cells in long-lasting Graves disease. CDR3 regions were amplified by Arm-PCR using iRepertoire HTBI primers to build TCR beta libraries. TCRdb recomputed calls from the multiplex PCR reads with MiXCR, one row per CDR3 protein. The top ten hold 11% to 15% of the sample, which has 200,000 to 300,000 distinct CDR3 sequences, 20% to 25% seen once. Trimming left V 1 base short and J 5 bases short, with 11 bases between. Germline V CDR1 and CDR2: KGHSH, LQKENI. The CDR3 covers 14 residues. Time point meaning: newly diagnosed GD, antithyroid drugs for less than 3 months. PBMC-derived RNA was used for the TCR library. EDTA tubes collected around 10 milliliters of peripheral blood. At least ten counts were recorded for this clonotype. Its antigen is not identified. General study results and limits: Relative to new patients (under 1,000), persistent patients exhibited greater sharing of public clonotypes (over 2,500). Favored gene segments in persistent disease were TRBV28, TRBJ1-2 and TRBJ2-5. Small numbers of samples may have cut accuracy.

The specimen comprised peripheral blood mononuclear cells (PBMCs), sampled at new diagnosis, from a patient treated with antithyroid drugs. The chain employs TRBV18 and TRBJ2-5; no clear D. The source is a female donor with Graves disease. In nucleotides, the CDR3 is TGTGCCAGCTCACCACAGCCTCAGGAGGAGACCCAGTACTTC. It is translated as CASSPQPQEETQYF.